Shown below are 28 T cell receptor beta chains from a single sample sequenced in a study of blood T cell repertoires in COVID-19. Generated by immunoSEQ multiplex PCR, the TCRdb table keeps only in-frame clones and is missing some. This sample has roughly 59,000 clones, with around 79% found just once. Material for sequencing was peripheral blood. The receptors were sampled from a human donor in a cohort sampled during active COVID-19.

This rearrangement joins TRBV14 to TRBJ1-3; TRBD1 matches 10 bases. The germline V gene encodes CDR1 SGHDN and CDR2 FVKESK. After removal of 5 bases from V and 9 bases from J, the junction contained 16 bases not matched to a gene. This CDR3 has 17 amino acids. The CDR3 here is CASSLRTGTGASSTIYF. As DNA, the CDR3 is TGTGCCAGCAGCTTGCGAACCGGGACAGGGGCATCAAGCACCATATATTTT.

Only a few counts were recorded for this clone. This sequence joins TRBV6-1 and TRBJ2-7; D is unclear. V was pared by 2 bases and J by 4 bases, with 6 bases between. The CDR3 contains 12 residues. CDR1 is MNHNS, CDR2 SASEGT, per germline. In DNA, the CDR3 is TGTGCCAGCAGTGAAACCAGGTACGAGCAGTACTTC. Protein sequence: CASSETRYEQYF.

The rearrangement joins TRBV10-3 to TRBJ1-2; a possible D gene is TRBD1 (5 bases). This CDR3 region has 12 residues. Trimming removed 10 bases at V and 1 base at J, with 10 bases between. CDR1 is ENHRY, CDR2 SYGVKD, per germline. This CDR3 reads CATQEGNYGYTF. The CDR3 nucleotides read TGTGCCACACAGGAGGGTAACTATGGCTACACCTTC.

The J gene is TRBJ1-5, the V gene TRBV28; the D is unclear. Trimming took 5 bases from V and 7 from J, leaving 9 bases between them. CDR3 length equals 12 residues. Germline CDR1 MDHEN, CDR2 SYDVKM. The CDR3: CASSLTKQPQHF. Written as DNA, the CDR3 is TGTGCCAGCAGTCTTACAAAACAGCCCCAGCATTTT. The complete variable domain, with remaining parts taken from reference TRBV28 and TRBJ1-5, reads DVKVTQSSRYLVKRTGEKVFLECVQDMDHENMFWYRQDPGLGLRLIYFSYDVKMKEKGDIPEGYSVSREKKERFSLILESASTNQTSMYLCASSLTKQPQHFGDGTRLSIL.

The V call is TRBV14, the J call TRBJ2-1; 7 bases map to TRBD2. Trimming cost V 6 bases and J 0 bases; bases outside gene matches: 2. From germline, CDR1 is SGHDN and CDR2 FVKESK. The CDR3 sequence is 14 residues long. CDR3 nucleotide sequence: TGTGCCAGCAGGGGCGGGAGCTCCTACAATGAGCAGTTCTTC. Its protein is CASRGGSSYNEQFF.

The chain links TRBV12-3 or TRBV12-4 to TRBJ1-2; TRBD1 might be the D (5 bases). The CDR3 covers 10 residues. V was trimmed by 7 bases and J by 7 bases, leaving 7 bases between them. The CDR3: CASTQVGYTF. The CDR3 nucleotides are TGTGCCAGCACACAGGTTGGCTACACCTTC.

This clone was counted once. The rearrangement joins TRBV5-5 to TRBJ2-5; unclear D gene. The CDR3 is 16 amino acids. Germline V gives CDR1 SGHKS, CDR2 YYEKEE (reference sequence). Trimming took off 2 bases at V and 0 bases at J, with 14 bases between the two ends. The CDR3 nucleotides are TGTGCCAGCAGCTTATCGTCAGCGAAGCACCAAGAGACCCAGTACTTC. Translating gives CASSLSSAKHQETQYF.

The genes are TRBV4-1 and TRBJ1-5; TRBD1 might be the D (5 bases). Germline CDR1 is MGHRA and CDR2 is YSYEKL. The CDR3 consists of 14 residues. V was shortened by 9 bases and J by 1 base, with 13 bases between the two germline ends. This CDR3 is CARSGHLSNQPQHF. The CDR3 nucleotides are TGCGCCAGATCAGGACACCTCAGCAATCAGCCCCAGCATTTT.

The J gene is TRBJ1-3, the V gene TRBV19; 9 nucleotides agree with TRBD1. This CDR3 spans 16 amino acids. V lost 3 bases, J lost 0 bases, and 3 bases stayed unmatched. The germline V gene has CDR1 LNHDA and CDR2 SQIVND (reference sequence). The CDR3 sequence is CASSIGTGYSGNTIYF. In DNA form, the CDR3 reads TGTGCCAGTAGTATCGGGACAGGGTACTCTGGAAACACCATATATTTT.

This chain uses TRBV19 with TRBJ2-4; TRBD2 is a possible D gene (6 bases). Germline lookup yields CDR1 LNHDA and CDR2 SQIVND (reference sequence). V was clipped by 4 bases and J by 5 bases, with 12 bases between them. The CDR3 contains 14 residues. CDR3 nucleotide sequence: TGTGCCAGTAGTAAATTCGGGGGACAAAACATTCAGTACTTC. Translating it yields CASSKFGGQNIQYF.

Only one count was recorded for this clone. V and J are TRBV28 and TRBJ1-5, with D possibly matching TRBD1 (6 bases). CDR3 length equals 14 residues. The germline V gene encodes CDR1 MDHEN and CDR2 SYDVKM. The V and J ends lost 5 bases and 3 bases respectively, with 11 bases between them. CDR3 nucleotides: TGTGCCAGCAGTCGACAGGCGAACAATCAGCCCCAGCATTTT. Encoded protein: CASSRQANNQPQHF.

This chain joins TRBV5-4 and TRBJ1-3, with 7 bases that match TRBD1. There are 18 residues in the CDR3. The V gene end was trimmed by 0 bases and the J gene end by 0 bases; junction bases not matched to a gene: 9. CDR1 and CDR2 (germline): SGHNT, YYREEE (reference sequence). The CDR3 here is CASSLGGNRGLSGNTIYF. The CDR3 DNA reads TGTGCCAGCAGCTTGGGGGGGAACAGGGGACTCTCTGGAAACACCATATATTTT.

The chain combines TRBV7-2 with TRBJ2-5, with D unresolved. The CDR3 has 14 amino acids. Germline V gene sequence: CDR1 SGHTA, CDR2 FQGNSA. The germline V and J ends were trimmed by 2 bases and 2 bases, with 9 bases remaining between them. CDR3 sequence (DNA): TGTGCCAGCAGCTTAAGTAACGGGCAAGAGACCCAGTACTTC. Translated, it gives CASSLSNGQETQYF.

This chain uses TRBV7-9 with TRBJ1-4; 7 bases are a match to TRBD1. CDR3 length equals 15 residues. V shed 0 bases and J 7 bases; nucleotides not matched to a gene: 5. Germline V gene lookup returns CDR1 SEHNR and CDR2 FQNEAQ (reference sequence). CDR3 coding DNA: TGTGCCAGCAGCTTAGCGCAAGGGGGCAGTGAAAAACTGTTTTTT. Protein sequence: CASSLAQGGSEKLFF.

The chain links TRBV4-2 to TRBJ1-2; 7 positions match TRBD1. CDR3 length: 18 residues. V dropped 0 bases and J dropped 6; count of bases not matched to a gene: 16. Germline CDR1 and CDR2: LGHNA and YNFKEQ. The DNA for the CDR3 is TGTGCCAGCAGCCAAGATTATCCACAGGGGACCCCTACCAATGGCTACACCTTC. Translated, it gives CASSQDYPQGTPTNGYTF.

This chain links TRBV7-2 with TRBJ2-5, with D perhaps matching TRBD2 (7 bases). V lost 3 bases, J lost 4 bases, and 24 bases lay in between. The germline gives CDR1 SGHTA, CDR2 FQGNSA. The CDR3 is 18 amino acids. CDR3 sequence: CASSFPSGAGEGGETQYF. CDR3 DNA sequence: TGTGCCAGCAGCTTCCCCTCGGGTGCAGGGGAGGGGGGAGAGACCCAGTACTTC.

The chain couples TRBV27 to TRBJ2-6; D is perhaps TRBD2 (6 bases). The V end was cut by 5 bases, the J end by 2 bases, with 13 bases between. The germline CDR1 and CDR2 sequences are MNHEY and SMNVEV (reference sequence). This CDR3 contains 16 residues. The CDR3 sequence: CASSGGIRAGANVLTF. CDR3 in DNA: TGTGCCAGCAGTGGCGGGATCAGGGCTGGGGCCAACGTCCTGACTTTC.

This clone came up a few times. The chain recombines TRBV5-6 with TRBJ1-2, with D maybe TRBD1 (5 bases). CDR1 is SGHDT, CDR2 YYEEEE, per germline. Trimming pared 0 bases from V and 4 bases from J, leaving 7 bases between. The CDR3 sequence is 13 residues long. The CDR3 DNA sequence: TGTGCCAGCAGCTTGGAACAGGTCTATGGCTACACCTTC. This sequence encodes CASSLEQVYGYTF. The full variable domain, with the rest looked up from reference TRBV5-6 and TRBJ1-2, is DAGVTQSPTHLIKTRGQQVTLRCSPKSGHDTVSWYQQALGQGPQFIFQYYEEEERQRGNFPDRFSGHQFPNYSSELNVNALLLGDSALYLCASSLEQVYGYTFGSGTRLTVV.

This clone has just a few counts. This rearrangement joins TRBV19 to TRBJ1-5, with TRBD1 matching over 10 bases. The germline CDR1 and CDR2 sequences are LNHDA and SQIVND (reference sequence). The V gene end was trimmed by 6 bases and the J gene end by 6 bases; junction bases not matched to a gene: 5. CDR3 length: 14 residues. CDR3 in amino acids: CASSRTGGVQPQHF. CDR3 nucleotide sequence: TGTGCCAGTAGCCGGACAGGGGGGGTTCAGCCCCAGCATTTT.

This clone was recorded only once. This rearrangement joins TRBV9 to TRBJ2-1, with 9 bases identical to TRBD2. Germline CDR1 SGDLS, CDR2 YYNGEE. Germline trimming cut 2 bases from V and 4 bases from J; bases unmatched to any gene: 7. The length of the CDR3 is 16 residues. CDR3 residues: CASSVSEREVYNEQFF. The DNA of the CDR3 is TGTGCCAGCAGCGTTAGCGAGCGGGAGGTTTACAATGAGCAGTTCTTC.

This rearrangement joins TRBV2 to TRBJ1-3, with no clear D. With 6 bases removed from V and 0 bases from J, the gap between germline ends came to 3 bases. Germline V gene lookup returns CDR1 SNHLY and CDR2 FYNNEI. The CDR3 has 12 amino acids. CDR3 DNA: TGTGCCAGCAGCGTCTCTGGAAACACCATATATTTT. Translating it yields CASSVSGNTIYF.

This chain joins TRBV3-1 (or the pseudogene TRBV3-2) and TRBJ2-5, with 12 positions matching TRBD2. The CDR3 spans 15 residues. Germline CDR1 is LGHDT and CDR2 is YNNKEL (reference sequence). Losses at the gene ends were 5 bases for V and 3 bases for J; bases not matched to a gene: 4. CDR3 protein: CASSYRTSGEETQYF. The CDR3 DNA reads as TGTGCCAGCAGCTACCGGACTAGCGGGGAAGAGACCCAGTACTTC.

The table lists this clone with a few counts. The J gene is TRBJ2-6, the V gene TRBV18, with D possibly matching TRBD1 (6 bases). The CDR3 has 18 residues. Germline lookup yields CDR1 KGHSH and CDR2 LQKENI. V lost 6 bases, J lost 0 bases, and 18 bases lay in between. This chain's CDR3 is CASSPNPGVSSGANVLTF. CDR3 coding DNA: TGTGCCAGCTCGCCGAATCCAGGGGTCAGCTCTGGGGCCAACGTCCTGACTTTC.

The CDR3 is CASSIVGVNIQYF. CDR3 DNA: TGTGCCAGTAGTATAGTAGGGGTTAACATTCAGTACTTC. The chain has TRBV19 and TRBJ2-4; D is perhaps TRBD1 (5 bases). Germline-derived CDR1 and CDR2 are LNHDA and SQIVND (reference sequence). There are 13 residues in the CDR3. V gave up 1 base and J gave up 7 bases, with 8 bases separating them. Supplemented by reference TRBV19 and TRBJ2-4, the full variable domain reads DGGITQSPKYLFRKEGQNVTLSCEQNLNHDAMYWYRQDPGQGLRLIYYSQIVNDFQKGDIAEGYSVSREKKESFPLTVTSAQKNPTAFYLCASSIVGVNIQYFGAGTRLSVL.

The rearrangement uses TRBV4-3 and TRBJ2-7; D perhaps matches TRBD1 (5 bases). Trimming left V 0 bases short and J 2 bases short, with 11 bases between. The CDR3 runs 15 residues. Germline lookup yields CDR1 LGHNA and CDR2 YSLEER. CDR3 protein: CASSQEAMDTYEQYF. In DNA, the CDR3 is TGCGCCAGCAGCCAAGAGGCTATGGACACCTACGAGCAGTACTTC.

The genes are TRBV27 and TRBJ2-7, with TRBD2 matching over 15 bases. The CDR3 spans 16 residues. Trimming at V came to 5 bases and at J to 4 bases, leaving 6 bases not matched to a gene. Germline CDR1 MNHEY, CDR2 SMNVEV (reference sequence). This CDR3 reads CASSPRTSGRDYEQYF. CDR3 in DNA: TGTGCCAGCAGTCCACGGACTAGCGGGAGGGATTACGAGCAGTACTTC.

The genes are TRBV12-3 or TRBV12-4 and TRBJ2-1; 7 bases map to TRBD2. The CDR3 covers 13 residues. J lost 5 bases, V lost 10 bases, and 8 bases had no gene match. CDR3 nucleotides: TGTGCCACGGGGGGAGTTTCTGACAATGAGCAGTTCTTC. Its translation is CATGGVSDNEQFF.

The gene calls are TRBV5-6 and TRBJ2-7; 10 nucleotides agree with TRBD2. The CDR3 sequence is 14 residues long. Trimming at V came to 4 bases and at J to 4 bases, leaving 5 bases not matched to a gene. Germline CDR1 SGHDT, CDR2 YYEEEE. DNA of the CDR3: TGTGCCAGCAGCACACTAGCGGGGTCTTACGAGCAGTACTTC. Translated, it gives CASSTLAGSYEQYF.